This T cell receptor beta chain was captured in a study of cytomegalovirus exposure and HLA in healthy donors. Study-wide context: Out of roughly 170 million T cells, an earlier analysis found about 120 million unique TCR beta sequences in total. Study-wide points: Within the data, a cluster of highly shared sequence variants was likely a sequencing artifact.

Germline loops: CDR1 SQVTM, CDR2 ANQGSEA. The CDR3 has 14 residues. V dropped 7 bases and J dropped 7; count of bases not matched to a gene: 7. The PCR ran on 60 Vbeta and 13 Jbeta primers. TCRdb keeps only in-frame clones here, not all; method: immunoSEQ multiplex PCR. This table has roughly 180,000 clones, about 80% appearing once. With respect to this clone: Its cognate antigen is unknown.

At the time of sampling, donors were nominally healthy, though unrecorded immune exposures were likely. The sequence came from a woman aged 55-69 years in good health and CMV-seropositive. Material: PBMCs. This chain joins TRBV29-1 and TRBJ2-2; 12 bases map to TRBD2. The CDR3 coding sequence is TGCAGCGCCTGGACTAGCGGGAAGGGCGGGGAGCTGTTTTTT. It is translated as CSAWTSGKGGELFF.